The clone carrying this T cell receptor (beta chain) has more than one count but fewer than ten. The record originates from a study of T cell repertoires in cytomegalovirus infection. Background on the study: Public TCR beta signatures indicated both CMV infection and matching HLA type.

TCRdb ran MiXCR on the reads and lists one entry per CDR3 protein. The table lists roughly 600,000 distinct CDR3 sequences, approximately 24% of them singletons. Sequencing was done on a sample of CD8+ T cells from PBMCs. The sequence derives from a human donor in good health (CMV status not recorded). Some clones in this sample may be carry-over from other donors' samples.

The CDR3 bases are TGCAGTGCTCCCCGAGGGGGGGCTGACAATGAGCAGTTCTTC. Encoded protein: CSAPRGGADNEQFF. The chain employs TRBV20-1 and TRBJ2-1; D is perhaps TRBD2 (7 bases). Trimming took 5 bases from V and 5 from J, leaving 16 bases between them. The CDR3 covers 14 residues. Germline CDR1 DFQATT, CDR2 SNEGSKA (reference sequence).